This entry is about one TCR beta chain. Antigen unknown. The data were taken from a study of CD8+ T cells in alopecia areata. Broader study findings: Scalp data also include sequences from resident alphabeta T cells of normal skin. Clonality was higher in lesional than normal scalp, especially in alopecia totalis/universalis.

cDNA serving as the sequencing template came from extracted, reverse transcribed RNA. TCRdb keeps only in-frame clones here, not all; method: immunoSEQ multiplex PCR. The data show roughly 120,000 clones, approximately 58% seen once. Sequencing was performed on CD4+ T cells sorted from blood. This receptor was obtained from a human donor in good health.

The DNA of the CDR3 is TGCGCCAGCAGCCCGGACGGCCAGAGCACTGAAGCTTTCTTT. Translating it yields CASSPDGQSTEAFF. V is TRBV4-1 and J is TRBJ1-1, with no clear D. The CDR3 sequence is 14 residues long. Per the germline V gene, CDR1 is MGHRA and CDR2 is YSYEKL. Trimming removed 4 bases from V and 4 bases from J, with 13 bases in between.